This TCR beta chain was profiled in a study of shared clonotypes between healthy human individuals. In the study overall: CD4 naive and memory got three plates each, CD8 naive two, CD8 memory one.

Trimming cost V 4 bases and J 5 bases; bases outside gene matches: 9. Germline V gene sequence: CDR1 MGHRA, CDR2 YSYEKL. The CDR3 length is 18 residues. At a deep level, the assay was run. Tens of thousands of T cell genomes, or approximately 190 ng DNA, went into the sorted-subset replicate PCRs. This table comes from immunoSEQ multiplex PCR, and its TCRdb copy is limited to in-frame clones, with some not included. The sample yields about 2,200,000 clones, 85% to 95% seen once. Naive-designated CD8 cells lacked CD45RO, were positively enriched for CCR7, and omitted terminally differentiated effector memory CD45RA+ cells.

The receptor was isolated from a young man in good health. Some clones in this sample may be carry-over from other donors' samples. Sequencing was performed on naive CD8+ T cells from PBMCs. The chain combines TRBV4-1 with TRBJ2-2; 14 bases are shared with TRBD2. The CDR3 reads CASSRPGLAGERTGELFF. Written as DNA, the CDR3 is TGCGCCAGCAGCCGGCCGGGACTAGCGGGAGAAAGGACCGGGGAGCTGTTTTTT.